These 9 T cell receptor beta chains share one sample of origin, sequenced in a study of blood T cell repertoires in COVID-19. The assay was immunoSEQ multiplex PCR, and TCRdb's table has in-frame clones only and misses some. The repertoire consists of about 51,000 clones, with 82% occurring once and the leading ten covering around an eighth. The sequenced material came from peripheral blood. These receptors were collected from a human donor with acute or convalescent COVID-19. The donor label of this sample is uncertain.

V is TRBV2 and J is TRBJ1-5; no clear D gene. Germline CDR1 is SNHLY and CDR2 is FYNNEI. Trimming shortened V by 1 base and J by 4 bases, and 8 bases separated the two germline ends. The CDR3 sequence is 14 residues long. The CDR3 sequence is CASSEERPNQPQHF. DNA of the CDR3: TGTGCCAGCAGTGAAGAGCGGCCGAATCAGCCCCAGCATTTT.

This clone has just a few counts. The chain couples TRBV11-3 to TRBJ2-5; 9 positions match TRBD2. The CDR3 is 19 amino acids. Germline V gives CDR1 SGHNT, CDR2 YENEEA. The V segment lost 5 bases and the J segment 4 bases; nucleotides outside the gene matches: 20. CDR3 loop: CASSLPLGAGGPNSETQYF. CDR3 DNA: TGTGCCAGCAGCCTTCCTTTGGGGGCGGGGGGGCCGAATTCAGAGACCCAGTACTTC. The full variable domain, in which reference TRBV11-3 and TRBJ2-5 provide the parts outside the CDR3, is EAGVVQSPRYKIIEKKQPVAFWCNPISGHNTLYWYLQNLGQGPELLIRYENEEAVDDSQLPKDRFSAERLKGVDSTLKIQPAELGDSAVYLCASSLPLGAGGPNSETQYFGPGTRLLVL.

The chain recombines TRBV12-5 with TRBJ2-3; 7 bases fit TRBD1. Germline CDR1 is LGHNT and CDR2 is FRNRAP. This CDR3 is 16 amino acids long. J gave up 3 bases and V 6 bases, and 12 bases lay outside the gene matches. The CDR3 is CASGPPTGLKTDTQYF. The CDR3 region has the DNA TGTGCTAGTGGACCCCCGACAGGGCTTAAAACAGATACGCAGTATTTT.

CDR3 amino acids: CASSQQGGAFF. CDR3 coding DNA: TGTGCCAGCAGCCAACAAGGGGGAGCTTTCTTT. The V and J genes are TRBV14 and TRBJ1-1; D perhaps matches TRBD1 (6 bases). Trimming left V 2 bases short and J 10 bases short, with 8 bases between. The length of the CDR3 is 11 residues. CDR1 SGHDN and CDR2 FVKESK come from the germline V gene.

The chain couples TRBV11-1 to TRBJ2-2; D call uncertain. The CDR3 sequence is 16 residues long. Germline assignment: CDR1 SGHAT and CDR2 FQDESV (reference sequence). V shed 5 bases and J shed 2 bases, with 15 bases lying between them. DNA for the CDR3: TGTGCCAGCAGCCCAATCGCCCTACCAAACACCGGGGAGCTGTTTTTT. Amino acid sequence: CASSPIALPNTGELFF.

The chain has TRBV27 and TRBJ1-1; no definite D call. The CDR3 is 14 amino acids. Trimming stripped 5 bases from V and 0 bases from J, with 10 bases between. Per the germline V gene, CDR1 is MNHEY and CDR2 is SMNVEV (reference sequence). The CDR3 here is CASSPFRVNTEAFF. The CDR3 DNA is TGTGCCAGCAGTCCCTTCCGTGTGAACACTGAAGCTTTCTTT.

The V call is TRBV11-3, the J call TRBJ2-4, with TRBD1 as a possible D gene (6 bases). There are 14 residues in the CDR3. Trimming removed 3 bases at V and 7 bases at J, with 13 bases between. Germline V gene lookup returns CDR1 SGHNT and CDR2 YENEEA. CDR3 in DNA: TGTGCCAGCAGCTTCGACAGGTCGGGGAACATTCAGTACTTC. It codes for CASSFDRSGNIQYF.

The chain joins TRBV24-1 to TRBJ2-1; 8 bases are shared with TRBD2. CDR1 is KGHDR and CDR2 is SFDVKD in the germline V gene. V was pared by 3 bases and J by 4 bases, with 10 bases of the junction left unmatched. This CDR3 is built from 17 residues. The CDR3 DNA sequence: TGTGCCACCAGTGATCCTCACAGCGGGAGCCTTTACAATGAGCAGTTCTTC. It translates to CATSDPHSGSLYNEQFF.

This clone occurred once. The V call is TRBV19, the J call TRBJ1-5; a possible D gene is TRBD1 (5 bases). The CDR3 is made up of 13 amino acids. Trimming removed 6 bases from V and 7 bases from J, with 13 bases in between. The germline CDR1 and CDR2 sequences are LNHDA and SQIVND (reference sequence). CDR3 region: CASSPGMAQPQHF. CDR3 nucleotides: TGTGCCAGTAGCCCAGGGATGGCGCAGCCCCAGCATTTT.